These 15 T cell receptor beta chains share one sample of origin, sequenced in a study of beta chain features in type 1 diabetes. Study-wide points: TCRB CDR3s from Type 1 diabetes patients were moderately but significantly shorter in all four CD4+ subsets.

For these TCRs, the target antigens are not known. The authors reverse transcribed all of the isolated RNA, so sequencing captured expressed TCRB transcripts. TCRdb's table, derived via immunoSEQ multiplex PCR, lists solely in-frame clones and lacks some. Here the sample spans about 270,000 clones, 14% being singletons. Sequencing used naive CD4+ T cells from blood. These receptor sequences come from a man younger than 45 with type 1 diabetes.

This clone was seen only a few times. The J gene is TRBJ2-1, the V gene TRBV4-1, with TRBD2 matching 7 bases. This CDR3 has 15 amino acids. CDR1 is MGHRA, CDR2 YSYEKL, per germline. Trimming removed 0 bases from V and 6 bases from J; junction bases left unmatched: 5. CDR3 DNA: TGCGCCAGCAGCCAAGAGGGGCTAGCGGTCAATGAGCAGTTCTTC. Translation: CASSQEGLAVNEQFF.

The chain employs TRBV2 and TRBJ1-2; possibly TRBD1 for D (6 bases). Germline V gene data show CDR1 as SNHLY and CDR2 as FYNNEI. V was cut by 6 bases and J by 8 bases, with 16 bases left in between. The CDR3 is made up of 13 amino acids. The CDR3: CASRGDILGGYTF. The CDR3, as DNA: TGTGCCAGCAGGGGGGACATCCTCGGAGGCTACACCTTC.

This clone showed up just a few times. The V call is TRBV28, the J call TRBJ2-2; no definite D call. V was trimmed by 2 bases and J by 3 bases, leaving 13 bases between them. The CDR3 contains 16 residues. Germline V gene data show CDR1 as MDHEN and CDR2 as SYDVKM. The CDR3 spells CASSLISYTDTGELFF. Here the CDR3 DNA reads TGTGCCAGCAGTTTAATCTCCTATACGGACACCGGGGAGCTGTTTTTT.

The chain joins TRBV19 to TRBJ2-7, with 7 bases that match TRBD1. Unmatched junction bases numbered 6, after V lost 7 bases and J lost 3 bases. This CDR3 region has 13 residues. Germline-derived CDR1 and CDR2 are LNHDA and SQIVND (reference sequence). Here the CDR3 reads CASTSQGVYEQYF. In DNA, the CDR3 is TGTGCCAGTACTTCTCAGGGGGTCTACGAGCAGTACTTC.

This clone was seen a few times. The genes are TRBV7-9 and TRBJ2-3; TRBD2 aligns across 8 bases. The CDR3 runs 14 residues. The ends lost 4 bases at V and 5 bases at J; junction bases unmatched: 5. Germline V gene sequence: CDR1 SEHNR, CDR2 FQNEAQ (reference sequence). CDR3 nucleotides: TGTGCCAGCAGCTCCAGACTAGCGATAGATACGCAGTATTTT. Translating gives CASSSRLAIDTQYF.

The chain uses TRBV11-1 and TRBJ2-3; 10 bases are a match to TRBD2. The CDR3 covers 15 residues. The germline V gene encodes CDR1 SGHAT and CDR2 FQDESV (reference sequence). With V trimmed by 6 bases and J by 4 bases, 7 bases remained unmatched. CDR3 DNA sequence: TGTGCCAGCAGAAGGACTAGCGGACGCCCAGATACGCAGTATTTT. This gives the protein CASRRTSGRPDTQYF.

The chain recombines TRBV6-5 with TRBJ2-7; 7 bases match TRBD2. The CDR3 has 13 residues. The V gene's germline CDR1 is MNHEY and CDR2 SVGAGI. V lost 8 bases to trimming and J lost 3 bases; unmatched junction nucleotides: 7. CDR3 DNA: TGTGCCAGCGGAAGCGGGACGGGCTACGAGCAGTACTTC. This codes for CASGSGTGYEQYF.

V is TRBV2 and J is TRBJ2-2; TRBD2 matches at 8 bases. The V gene end was trimmed by 9 bases and the J gene end by 6 bases; junction bases not matched to a gene: 9. Looked up from germline, CDR1 is SNHLY and CDR2 is FYNNEI. CDR3 length: 14 residues. The CDR3 DNA reads TGTGCCAGTGGGGGCAGCGGGAGTGCCGGGGAGCTGTTTTTT. It specifies CASGGSGSAGELFF. Full variable domain (outside the CDR3, taken from reference TRBV2 and TRBJ2-2): EPEVTQTPSHQVTQMGQEVILRCVPISNHLYFYWYRQILGQKVEFLVSFYNNEISEKSEIFDDQFSVERPDGSNFTLKIRSTKLEDSAMYFCASGGSGSAGELFFGEGSRLTVL.

The rearrangement joins TRBV4-2 to TRBJ2-2; 10 bases are shared with TRBD1. The length of the CDR3 is 15 residues. V lost 4 bases to trimming and J lost 1 base; unmatched junction nucleotides: 0. Germline V gene sequence: CDR1 LGHNA, CDR2 YNFKEQ. This chain's CDR3 is CASSRDRGNTGELFF. CDR3 coding DNA: TGTGCCAGCAGCCGGGACAGGGGGAACACCGGGGAGCTGTTTTTT.

This clone was seen only a few times. V is TRBV9 and J is TRBJ2-1; 10 bases match TRBD2. V gave up 3 bases and J gave up 2 bases; unmatched junction bases: 2. Germline V gene lookup returns CDR1 SGDLS and CDR2 YYNGEE. The CDR3 covers 15 residues. The CDR3 sequence: CASSDSGGPYNEQFF. In DNA form, the CDR3 reads TGTGCCAGCAGCGATAGCGGGGGGCCCTACAATGAGCAGTTCTTC.

V is TRBV19 and J is TRBJ2-5; 8 bases fit TRBD2. The CDR3 has 15 residues. J gave up 2 bases and V 3 bases, and 5 bases lay outside the gene matches. In germline, CDR1 is LNHDA, CDR2 SQIVND (reference sequence). CDR3 coding DNA: TGTGCCAGTAGTATGGCGGGACTAGGACAAGAGACCCAGTACTTC. Its translation: CASSMAGLGQETQYF.

This clone was counted a few times. The CDR3 bases are TGTGCCAGCAGTGAGTCGTCGTATGGCTACACCTTC. Translating it yields CASSESSYGYTF. This chain links TRBV2 with TRBJ1-2; D is ambiguous. The length of the CDR3 is 12 residues. Looked up from germline, CDR1 is SNHLY and CDR2 is FYNNEI. V was clipped by 3 bases and J by 5 bases, with 7 bases between them.

V usage is TRBV2 and J usage is TRBJ2-5; D is unclear. The CDR3 covers 12 residues. The V end lost 8 bases, the J end lost 5 bases, and 12 bases lay between the germline ends. Germline values: CDR1 SNHLY, CDR2 FYNNEI. The CDR3 DNA follows: TGTGCCAGCTCTAAGTTTTTGGAGACCCAGTACTTC. This codes for CASSKFLETQYF. The full variable domain, completed using reference TRBV2 and TRBJ2-5, is EPEVTQTPSHQVTQMGQEVILRCVPISNHLYFYWYRQILGQKVEFLVSFYNNEISEKSEIFDDQFSVERPDGSNFTLKIRSTKLEDSAMYFCASSKFLETQYFGPGTRLLVL.

This clone showed up just a few times. DNA of the CDR3: TGTGCCAGCAGCGTTAGTGGCGTGGGCGGCTACACCTTC. Translated, it gives CASSVSGVGGYTF. The V and J genes are TRBV7-3 and TRBJ1-2; D gene ambiguous. The length of the CDR3 is 13 residues. Germline V gives CDR1 SGHTA, CDR2 FQGTGA. Trimming pared 5 bases from V and 8 bases from J, leaving 15 bases between.

The genes are TRBV5-4 and TRBJ2-3, with 16 positions matching TRBD2. CDR1 and CDR2 from the germline V gene are SGHNT and YYREEE (reference sequence). V lost 4 bases and J lost 2; bases outside the gene matches: 4. This CDR3 region has 17 residues. The CDR3 protein is CASSRGLAGGATDTQYF. In DNA, the CDR3 is TGTGCCAGCAGCAGGGGACTAGCGGGGGGGGCCACAGATACGCAGTATTTT.